What follows are 28 T cell receptor beta chains derived from one specimen sequenced in a study of blood T cell repertoires in COVID-19. Profiling relied on immunoSEQ multiplex PCR, and the TCRdb table lists in-frame clones only, not all of them. The data hold tens of thousands of clones, with nearly 90% observed a single time. Sequenced material: peripheral blood. The source of these receptors is a woman in her forties or fifties with COVID-19, enrolled during active disease.

With regard to this clone: A read error may account for a junction end that differs from germline. The chain is built from TRBV7-6 and TRBJ2-1; 7 bases agree with TRBD2. Germline values: CDR1 SGHVS, CDR2 FNYEAQ. This CDR3 region has 13 residues. The chain's CDR3 is CASSLAQGGRHVF. CDR3 coding DNA: TGTGCCAGCAGCTTAGCGCAAGGCGGGAGACATGTCTTC. The full variable domain, in which reference TRBV7-6 and TRBJ2-1 provide the parts outside the CDR3, is GAGVSQSPRYKVTKRGQDVALRCDPISGHVSLYWYRQALGQGPEFLTYFNYEAQQDKSGLPNDRFSAERPEGSISTLTIQRTEQRDSAMYRCASSLAQGGRHVFGPGTRLTVL.

The genes are TRBV19 and TRBJ1-5; 7 nucleotides match TRBD1. This CDR3 is built from 14 residues. J gave up 4 bases and V 4 bases, and 4 bases lay outside the gene matches. Germline assignment: CDR1 LNHDA and CDR2 SQIVND (reference sequence). CDR3 sequence: CASSKDRNNQPQHF. CDR3 sequence (DNA): TGTGCCAGTAGTAAGGACAGGAATAATCAGCCCCAGCATTTT. The variable domain in full, completed from reference TRBV19 and TRBJ1-5, reads DGGITQSPKYLFRKEGQNVTLSCEQNLNHDAMYWYRQDPGQGLRLIYYSQIVNDFQKGDIAEGYSVSREKKESFPLTVTSAQKNPTAFYLCASSKDRNNQPQHFGDGTRLSIL.

The chain uses TRBV18 and TRBJ2-5; D gene uncertain. Germline V gene lookup returns CDR1 KGHSH and CDR2 LQKENI. The CDR3 extends over 15 amino acids. The germline V and J ends were trimmed by 0 bases and 2 bases, with 10 bases remaining between them. CDR3 nucleotide sequence: TGTGCCAGCTCACCACCCCCCCCCTTACAAGAGACCCAGTACTTC. Protein sequence: CASSPPPPLQETQYF.

This sequence joins TRBV7-2 and TRBJ2-5; no definite D call. The V end was cut by 6 bases, the J end by 1 base, with 15 bases between. This CDR3 has 15 residues. Germline-derived CDR1 and CDR2 are SGHTA and FQGNSA. This CDR3 is CASRVISGSQETQYF. The DNA of the CDR3 is TGTGCCAGCAGAGTCATATCGGGTTCCCAAGAGACCCAGTACTTC.

Only one count was recorded for this clone. The chain recombines TRBV29-1 with TRBJ2-7; D might be TRBD2 (6 bases). The CDR3 runs to 12 residues. Germline CDR1 and CDR2: SQVTM and ANQGSEA. Between the trimmed V and J ends, which lost 7 bases and 2 bases, there was a span of 12 bases. The CDR3: CSAMTRTYEQYF. CDR3 bases: TGCAGCGCCATGACTAGAACCTACGAGCAGTACTTC.

This clone was observed a handful of times. The chain has TRBV4-2 and TRBJ2-2; no definite D call. This CDR3 is 13 amino acids long. The V end was cut by 4 bases, the J end by 5 bases, with 8 bases between. Germline CDR1 and CDR2: LGHNA and YNFKEQ. Here the CDR3 DNA reads TGTGCCAGCAGCCCCCCGAGGACCGGGGAGCTGTTTTTT. Its protein product is CASSPPRTGELFF.

The gene calls are TRBV29-1 and TRBJ2-3; 9 bases match TRBD1. CDR3 length: 16 amino acids. V dropped 6 bases and J dropped 3; count of bases not matched to a gene: 13. Per germline, CDR1 SQVTM and CDR2 ANQGSEA. The CDR3 loop is CSVSGRWTGATDTQYF. CDR3 nucleotide sequence: TGCAGCGTGTCGGGTAGGTGGACAGGGGCTACAGATACGCAGTATTTT.

The chain links TRBV19 to TRBJ2-2; 7 nucleotides line up with TRBD1. Germline lookup yields CDR1 LNHDA and CDR2 SQIVND (reference sequence). Unmatched junction bases numbered 7, after V lost 8 bases and J lost 4 bases. The CDR3 is made up of 14 amino acids. The chain's CDR3 is CASSGGMGTGELFF. The CDR3 DNA follows: TGTGCCAGTTCAGGGGGTATGGGCACCGGGGAGCTGTTTTTT.

The chain joins TRBV15 to TRBJ1-3, with D possibly TRBD1 on 6 matching bases. CDR3 length: 17 residues. V lost 0 bases, J lost 0 bases, and 12 bases lay in between. Per germline, CDR1 LNHNV and CDR2 YYDKDF (reference sequence). CDR3 coding DNA: TGTGCCACCAGCAGAGAGTTGAACAGGGTCTCTGGAAACACCATATATTTT. Translation: CATSRELNRVSGNTIYF.

The J gene is TRBJ1-3, the V gene TRBV10-3; 7 positions agree with TRBD1. The CDR3 covers 17 residues. Germline V lookup: CDR1 ENHRY, CDR2 SYGVKD. V was clipped by 3 bases and J by 0 bases; unmatched bases: 8. CDR3: CAISETGAWSSGNTIYF. Written as DNA, the CDR3 is TGTGCCATCAGTGAAACAGGGGCCTGGAGCTCTGGAAACACCATATATTTT.

The chain joins TRBV11-2 to TRBJ2-3; 8 positions agree with TRBD2. The CDR3 loop spans 16 amino acids. CDR1 and CDR2 (germline): SGHAT, FQNNGV. V lost 4 bases and J lost 3; bases outside the gene matches: 9. For the CDR3, the DNA is TGTGCCAGCAGCTATACGGGGGGGAGGGCGACAGATACGCAGTATTTT. Its translation: CASSYTGGRATDTQYF. Using reference TRBV11-2 and TRBJ2-3 for the parts outside the CDR3, the full variable domain is EAGVAQSPRYKIIEKRQSVAFWCNPISGHATLYWYQQILGQGPKLLIQFQNNGVVDDSQLPKDRFSAERLKGVDSTLKIQPAKLEDSAVYLCASSYTGGRATDTQYFGPGTRLTVL.

The chain has TRBV6-5 and TRBJ2-1, with 9 bases lining up with TRBD2. After removal of 6 bases from V and 6 bases from J, the junction contained 6 bases not matched to a gene. Germline V CDR1 and CDR2: MNHEY, SVGAGI. The CDR3 contains 14 residues. The CDR3 spells CASRGSGSVNEQFF. The CDR3 DNA reads TGTGCCAGCAGGGGTAGCGGGAGCGTCAATGAGCAGTTCTTC.

CDR3 protein: CASSLVVTFGDTEAFF. Written as DNA, the CDR3 is TGTGCCAGCAGCTTAGTCGTCACCTTCGGGGACACTGAAGCTTTCTTT. This chain uses TRBV7-9 with TRBJ1-1; D is uncertain. Trimming pared 1 base from V and 3 bases from J, leaving 15 bases between. This CDR3 comprises 16 residues. The germline gives CDR1 SEHNR, CDR2 FQNEAQ (reference sequence). The full variable domain, its missing parts supplied by reference TRBV7-9 and TRBJ1-1, is DTGVSQNPRHKITKRGQNVTFRCDPISEHNRLYWYRQTLGQGPEFLTYFQNEAQLEKSRLLSDRFSAERPKGSFSTLEIQRTEQGDSAMYLCASSLVVTFGDTEAFFGQGTRLTVV.

This chain joins TRBV6-1 and TRBJ2-7; 12 positions match TRBD2. V shed 3 bases and J 3 bases; nucleotides not matched to a gene: 3. CDR1 and CDR2 (germline): MNHNS, SASEGT. The CDR3 loop spans 15 amino acids. CDR3 in DNA: TGTGCCAGCAGTGAGGGACTAGCGGGCTTCTACGAGCAGTACTTC. This gives the protein CASSEGLAGFYEQYF.

CDR3 amino acids: CASSLTGPEQYF. CDR3 nucleotide sequence: TGTGCCAGCAGCTTGACAGGGCCCGAGCAGTACTTC. V usage is TRBV5-5 and J usage is TRBJ2-7; D may be TRBD1 (6 bases). V was shortened by 1 base and J by 6 bases, with 8 bases between the two germline ends. This CDR3 has 12 residues. Germline V gene data show CDR1 as SGHKS and CDR2 as YYEKEE (reference sequence).

V is TRBV6-1 and J is TRBJ2-7; the match to TRBD2 covers 7 bases. J lost 3 bases, V lost 3 bases, and 5 bases had no gene match. The germline CDR1 and CDR2 sequences are MNHNS and SASEGT. There are 14 residues in the CDR3. CDR3 in DNA: TGTGCCAGCAGTGAGTGGGGGGGGGACTACGAGCAGTACTTC. Translated: CASSEWGGDYEQYF.

The rearrangement uses TRBV27 and TRBJ1-5, with unresolved D. This CDR3 is 14 amino acids long. V lost 3 bases to trimming and J lost 5 bases, with 11 bases between them. In germline, CDR1 is MNHEY, CDR2 SMNVEV (reference sequence). CDR3 sequence reads: CASSFSRSDQPQHF. In DNA form, the CDR3 reads TGTGCCAGCAGTTTTTCTAGATCGGATCAGCCCCAGCATTTT.

This clone appeared once. The chain joins TRBV19 to TRBJ1-1; 7 bases match TRBD1. There are 14 residues in the CDR3. CDR1 LNHDA and CDR2 SQIVND come from the germline V gene (reference sequence). V trimming: 9 bases; J trimming: 5 bases; junction bases outside the gene matches: 12. CDR3 DNA sequence: TGTGCCAGCACACTAAGACAGGGTTCGACTGAAGCTTTCTTT. Translating gives CASTLRQGSTEAFF.

The V and J genes are TRBV7-2 and TRBJ1-5; the D is unclear. The CDR3 is 15 residues long. Trimming took off 3 bases at V and 3 bases at J, with 12 bases between the two ends. The germline V gene encodes CDR1 SGHTA and CDR2 FQGNSA. The CDR3 here is CASSFRGSLNQPQHF. For the CDR3, the DNA is TGTGCCAGCAGCTTTAGAGGCTCGCTCAATCAGCCCCAGCATTTT.

The gene calls are TRBV28 and TRBJ2-3, with D tentatively TRBD2 (6 bases). The germline gives CDR1 MDHEN, CDR2 SYDVKM. The V and J ends lost 6 bases and 5 bases respectively, with 18 bases between them. The CDR3 is 15 amino acids. This CDR3 is CASSLASAPRDTQYF. For the CDR3, the DNA is TGTGCCAGCAGCTTAGCTAGCGCCCCGAGAGATACGCAGTATTTT.

V usage is TRBV6-4 and J usage is TRBJ2-4, with 13 bases lining up with TRBD2. This CDR3 is built from 17 residues. V lost 5 bases, J lost 8 bases, and 12 bases stayed unmatched. In germline, CDR1 is MRHNA, CDR2 SNTAGT. CDR3 region: CASSFPGLAGVRDIQYF. The CDR3 region has the DNA TGTGCCAGCAGTTTCCCCGGACTAGCGGGAGTACGGGACATTCAGTACTTC.

The chain is built from TRBV7-9 and TRBJ1-1; TRBD1 is a possible D gene (6 bases). CDR1 SEHNR and CDR2 FQNEAQ come from the germline V gene (reference sequence). Trimming took 5 bases from V and 9 from J, leaving 28 bases between them. The CDR3 runs to 17 residues. The CDR3 bases are TGTGCCAGCAGCCTACTCCGGGACAAAAAATCGGCGCTAAAAGCTTTCTTT. As protein: CASSLLRDKKSALKAFF.

This clone has a handful of counts. The chain joins TRBV6-5 to TRBJ2-2, with D possibly TRBD2 on 6 matching bases. The CDR3 runs 14 residues. V dropped 6 bases and J dropped 7 bases, with 15 bases sitting between them. Germline assignment: CDR1 MNHEY and CDR2 SVGAGI. CDR3 in DNA: TGTGCCAGCAGCTCGTGGGGAGGCGACGGGGAGCTGTTTTTT. This gives the protein CASSSWGGDGELFF.

V gene TRBV6-4 combines with J gene TRBJ2-5; possible D gene TRBD1, 5 bases. From germline, CDR1 is MRHNA and CDR2 SNTAGT. The V gene lost 4 bases and the J gene lost 2 bases, with 8 bases spanning the gap. This CDR3 contains 13 residues. In DNA form, the CDR3 reads TGTGCCAGCAGTGCCCCAGGGCAAGAGACCCAGTACTTC. Amino acid sequence: CASSAPGQETQYF.

This clone was counted once. J is TRBJ1-3 and V is TRBV5-4, with D perhaps TRBD1 (6 bases). V was trimmed by 4 bases and J by 0 bases, leaving 14 bases between them. This CDR3 comprises 16 residues. CDR1 SGHNT and CDR2 YYREEE come from the germline V gene (reference sequence). CDR3 region: CASSQFTGNSGNTIYF. CDR3 nucleotide sequence: TGTGCCAGCAGCCAATTCACAGGGAACTCTGGAAACACCATATATTTT.

V is TRBV6-5 and J is TRBJ2-7; D perhaps matches TRBD2 (6 bases). This CDR3 has 14 residues. V lost 8 bases, J lost 5 bases, and 19 bases lay in between. Germline values: CDR1 MNHEY, CDR2 SVGAGI. The chain's CDR3 is CASRYHGGTDEQYF. DNA of the CDR3: TGTGCCAGCCGCTACCATGGAGGGACCGACGAGCAGTACTTC.

J is TRBJ2-7 and V is TRBV18; 7 nucleotides match TRBD1. The CDR3 covers 15 residues. Germline V CDR1 and CDR2: KGHSH, LQKENI. V was clipped by 1 base and J by 2 bases; unmatched bases: 5. The CDR3 DNA sequence: TGTGCCAGCTCACCACGGCCAGGGGGTGCCTACGAGCAGTACTTC. Protein sequence: CASSPRPGGAYEQYF.

V usage is TRBV5-4 and J usage is TRBJ1-1, with 8 nucleotides matching TRBD1. CDR1 SGHNT and CDR2 YYREEE come from the germline V gene (reference sequence). The CDR3 totals 11 residues. The V gene end was trimmed by 7 bases and the J gene end by 10 bases; junction bases not matched to a gene: 6. The CDR3 coding sequence is TGTGCCAGCGTTACAGGGGGGAGAGCTTTCTTT. Its translation: CASVTGGRAFF. The full variable domain, in which reference TRBV5-4 and TRBJ1-1 provide the parts outside the CDR3, is ETGVTQSPTHLIKTRGQQVTLRCSSQSGHNTVSWYQQALGQGPQFIFQYYREEENGRGNFPPRFSGLQFPNYSSELNVNALELDDSALYLCASVTGGRAFFGQGTRLTVV.